This T cell receptor beta chain was identified in a study of T cells in narcolepsy. About the research overall: Healthy controls were enrolled alongside patients with narcolepsy type 1 or type 2. The study's findings and limits: Reportedly, autoreactive clonotypes were serially detected in patients' blood but not controls'.

With regard to this clone: Its target is not known.

The V gene lost 1 base and the J gene lost 5 bases, with 14 bases spanning the gap. The CDR3 totals 15 residues. Germline CDR1 reads LNHNV; CDR2 reads YYDKDF (reference sequence). Only in-frame clones appear in the TCRdb table, and some are missing; sequencing was by immunoSEQ multiplex PCR. The table lists 7,000 to 10,000 clones, about 56% of them singletons. The V call is TRBV15, the J call TRBJ1-2, with D perhaps matching TRBD1 (6 bases). This TCR came from a human donor with narcolepsy. Sequencing was carried out using CD45RA- memory CD8+ T cells from PBMCs. The CDR3 loop reads CATSRGAGAQYGYTF. In nucleotides, the CDR3 is TGTGCCACCAGCAGAGGTGCGGGGGCCCAATATGGCTACACCTTC.